What follows describes a single T cell receptor (beta chain). Its antigen is not identified. It was with a sample-barcoded 5' primer and a J-beta primer mix that a second PCR of roughly 7 to 12 cycles was run. Each cDNA molecule, via a template-switch adaptor with 12 random nucleotides, was tagged. TCRdb reprocessed the 5' RACE reads with MiXCR, giving one entry per CDR3 protein. This table holds 1.8 million or so distinct CDR3 sequences, more than 35% found once. Isolating PBMCs gave at least 7 million of these cells per sample. This entry comes from a study of blood T cells in healthy people across ages. Whole-study results and caveats: Per-million-T-cell TCR beta diversity fell roughly linearly with age. Unsorted PBMCs blocked a conclusive comparison of naive and antigen-experienced cells.

Material for sequencing was blood. The receptor's source is a human donor in good health.

The CDR3 nucleotides read TGTGCCAGCAGCGTATCTCCTGCGGGGGTGCGATACAATGAGCAGTTCTTC. Protein: CASSVSPAGVRYNEQFF. This chain uses TRBV9 with TRBJ2-1; 7 bases agree with TRBD2. There are 17 residues in the CDR3. Germline trimming cut 1 base from V and 4 bases from J; bases unmatched to any gene: 11. CDR1 is SGDLS and CDR2 is YYNGEE in the germline V gene.